These 2 T cell receptor beta chains originate from one sample sequenced in a study of shared clonotypes between healthy human individuals (dated by TCRdb to the early 2020s). Library construction relied on the immunoSEQ multiplex PCR assay. The source is immuneACCESS, and TCRdb retained only in-frame sequences with V and J called. Part of the clones is not carried over; for the studies checked, unresolved V genes explain less than half of this, and the remainder is unexplained. The sample table shows 2.3 million or so clones, and approximately 95% are seen once. The ten largest clones add up to 0.3% to 0.4% of the sample. Specimen: naive CD4+ T cells from PBMCs. According to the study, the label for this sample's cell subset or site signals: CD45RA+ positively selected. These receptors were taken from a man between 18 and 29 years old in good health. Some clones in this sample may be carry-over from other donors' samples.

J is TRBJ2-7 and V is TRBV18; TRBD1 matches at 10 bases. V shed 5 bases and J 2 bases; nucleotides not matched to a gene: 6. There are 15 residues in the CDR3. The germline V gene has CDR1 KGHSH and CDR2 LQKENI. The CDR3 sequence: CASSFSGTGAYEQYF. The CDR3 DNA reads as TGTGCCAGCTCATTCTCTGGGACAGGGGCCTACGAGCAGTACTTC. Using reference TRBV18 and TRBJ2-7 for the parts outside the CDR3, the full variable domain is NAGVMQNPRHLVRRRGQEARLRCSPMKGHSHVYWYRQLPEEGLKFMVYLQKENIIDESGMPKERFSAEFPKEGPSILRIQQVVRGDSAAYFCASSFSGTGAYEQYFGPGTRLTVT.

The V call is TRBV27, the J call TRBJ1-2; 7 nucleotides agree with TRBD1. With V trimmed by 10 bases and J by 6 bases, 20 bases remained unmatched. This CDR3 contains 16 residues. Germline V gene lookup returns CDR1 MNHEY and CDR2 SMNVEV (reference sequence). The CDR3 DNA follows: TGTGCCACCCCCGGTCCCGGGACAGTATACTCCCATGGCTACACCTTC. It yields the protein CATPGPGTVYSHGYTF.